This section outlines one T cell receptor beta chain sequence together with its context. This clone was found a few times. The clone's antigen remains unknown. The input lacks base qualities; no much larger clone sits a single base away. This entry belongs to a study of blood T cell repertoires in COVID-19 (TCRdb year 2020). With respect to the entire study: Samples covering the acute and convalescent phases of COVID-19 were provided by collaborators in the United States, Italy and Spain. The material from the prospective study consisted of cDNA or gDNA derived from T cells, B-cell-depleted T cells, or PBMCs. The dataset comprised deeply sampled blood TCRbeta repertoires from subjects exposed to, actively infected with, or recovered from COVID-19. The repertoires were released in a freely available public database meant as a resource for research on the immune response to SARS-CoV-2. Samples were obtained from the ongoing ImmuneRACE study (first 160 participants) and from about 1,300 subjects provided by 6 global collaborators. The sample metadata nearly always contained a de-identified subject ID, COVID-19 status, age in years and sex. Where available, HLA class I and class II types were taken from metadata supplied by the sample provider and were not determined by assay-based typing.

Broader findings and caveats from the paper: The quantity of clinical and demographic metadata differed by source and by participant and was supplied without curation.

Collaborating institutions collected whole blood in K2EDTA tubes following their own protocols. For TCRbeta analysis, collaborators shipped samples in one of three forms: frozen whole blood, isolated PBMCs, or DNA extracted from either of those sample types. The CDR3 runs 14 amino acids, cysteine and phenylalanine included. Left in the record is the CDR3 DNA by itself, 42 bases read in frame from the first base. The germline V gene encodes CDR1 LNHDA and CDR2 SQIVND (reference sequence). V loses 2 bases, J loses 4 bases, and the germline ends lie 11 bases apart. The immunoSEQ Assay, a bias-controlled multiplex PCR, was used to amplify TCRbeta CDR3 regions from genomic DNA. Per the authors' processing: Within the assay, amplification of reference gene primers was used to estimate how many nucleated cells each sample contained. To quantify the absolute abundance of each unique TCRbeta CDR3 rearrangement, sequence reads were collapsed and filtered. For each sample, productive Simpson clonality was calculated by taking the square root of Simpson's diversity index across productive rearrangements. The source is immuneACCESS, and TCRdb retained only in-frame sequences with V and J called. Part of the clones is not carried over; for the studies checked, unresolved V genes explain less than half of this, and the remainder is unexplained. V and J calls and clone size are copied from that table; D and trimming were computed from the DNA. A total of about 160,000 clones appear in this sample, roughly 85% of them only once. In total, the top ten clones hold under 4% of the sample.

The chain was built from TRBV19 and TRBJ1-1; the D gene identity is not certain. Sequenced input: peripheral blood. The clonotype originates from a human donor with acute or convalescent COVID-19. The donor label of this sample is uncertain. The nucleotides are TGTGCCAGTAGTATATCCCACTCGGGCACTGAAGCTTTCTTT. Its protein product is CASSISHSGTEAFF. Here the CDR3 is joined to the reference TRBV19 and TRBJ1-1 genes, and the full variable domain is: DGGITQSPKYLFRKEGQNVTLSCEQNLNHDAMYWYRQDPGQGLRLIYYSQIVNDFQKGDIAEGYSVSREKKESFPLTVTSAQKNPTAFYLCASSISHSGTEAFFGQGTRLTVV.